Each of the 16 T cell receptor beta chains below was sequenced from the same sample in a study of shared clonotypes between healthy human individuals (dated by TCRdb to the early 2020s). The library was made by the immunoSEQ multiplex PCR assay. TCRdb's version of the immuneACCESS table is confined to in-frame rearrangements and falls short of the full clone set. An unresolved V gene accounts for under half of the shortfall where checked; the remainder is of unknown origin. The sample table lists 2 million to 3 million clones, approximately 93% of them with a count of one. The top ten clones comprise around 0.37% of the sample. The sequencing input was naive CD4+ T cells from PBMCs. The sample's cell subset or site, from its label and the paper: CD45RA+ positively selected. These receptors originate from a young man in good health. Some clones in this sample may be carry-over from other donors' samples.

The DNA of the CDR3 is TGTGCCAGTAGTATGGGAAATATATGGGTCTCGAACACTGAAGCTTTCTTT. It specifies CASSMGNIWVSNTEAFF. The chain carries TRBV19 and TRBJ1-1; the D is unclear. This CDR3 spans 17 amino acids. Trimming took 3 bases from V and 1 from J, leaving 18 bases between them. Germline values: CDR1 LNHDA, CDR2 SQIVND (reference sequence).

This sequence joins TRBV10-1 and TRBJ2-3; 10 bases are a match to TRBD1. Unmatched junction bases numbered 6, after V lost 4 bases and J lost 2 bases. The germline V gene has CDR1 WNHNN and CDR2 SYGVQD (reference sequence). The CDR3 loop spans 16 amino acids. In nucleotides, the CDR3 is TGCGCCAGCAGTGCCGGGACAGGGGCCCTCACAGATACGCAGTATTTT. Translation gives CASSAGTGALTDTQYF.

This chain joins TRBV7-9 and TRBJ2-7, with D perhaps assigned TRBD1 or TRBD2 (6 bases each). In germline, CDR1 is SEHNR, CDR2 FQNEAQ (reference sequence). The CDR3 runs 14 residues. Trimming took 1 base from V and 3 from J, leaving 10 bases between them. The CDR3 region is CASSLEGGGYEQYF. CDR3 in DNA: TGTGCCAGCAGCTTAGAGGGGGGAGGCTACGAGCAGTACTTC.

In DNA, the CDR3 is TGTGCCAGCAGCCCCAGGGCCACGGGTACGCAGTATTTT. It yields the protein CASSPRATGTQYF. The chain employs TRBV28 and TRBJ2-3; tentatively, D is TRBD1 (5 bases). The V and J ends lost 6 bases and 8 bases respectively, with 15 bases between them. Germline V gene lookup returns CDR1 MDHEN and CDR2 SYDVKM. This CDR3 is built from 13 residues.

V usage is TRBV4-3 and J usage is TRBJ2-3, with 10 nucleotides matching TRBD1. V was pared by 4 bases and J by 3 bases, with 4 bases of the junction left unmatched. Germline CDR1 LGHNA, CDR2 YSLEER. This CDR3 has 15 amino acids. As DNA, the CDR3 is TGCGCCAGCAGCCGCCAGGACAGGGGGACAGATACGCAGTATTTT. As protein: CASSRQDRGTDTQYF.

V and J are TRBV19 and TRBJ2-1; 8 bases align to TRBD1. The germline CDR1 and CDR2 sequences are LNHDA and SQIVND (reference sequence). CDR3 length equals 15 residues. Unmatched junction bases numbered 9, after V lost 2 bases and J lost 9 bases. The CDR3, as DNA: TGTGCCAGTAGTATATTCGGACAGGGTGAATCTGAGCAGTTCTTC. It is translated as CASSIFGQGESEQFF. Full variable domain (remainder filled in from reference TRBV19 and TRBJ2-1): DGGITQSPKYLFRKEGQNVTLSCEQNLNHDAMYWYRQDPGQGLRLIYYSQIVNDFQKGDIAEGYSVSREKKESFPLTVTSAQKNPTAFYLCASSIFGQGESEQFFGPGTRLTVL.

This chain uses TRBV28 with TRBJ2-3; no definite D call. Germline-derived CDR1 and CDR2 are MDHEN and SYDVKM. The CDR3 sequence is 12 residues long. The V end was cut by 7 bases, the J end by 6 bases, with 11 bases between. DNA for the CDR3: TGTGCCAGCAACTCAGGCCTCGATACGCAGTATTTT. Translation: CASNSGLDTQYF.

The chain recombines TRBV30 with TRBJ1-2; D might be TRBD1 (5 bases). Per the germline V gene, CDR1 is GTSNPN and CDR2 is SVGIG (reference sequence). Trimming took off 4 bases at V and 6 bases at J, with 15 bases between the two ends. The length of the CDR3 is 13 residues. DNA for the CDR3: TGTGCCTGGACCCCTCGGCAGGGAAATGGCTACACCTTC. It encodes CAWTPRQGNGYTF.

V gene TRBV19 combines with J gene TRBJ2-1; TRBD1 aligns across 7 bases. V lost 6 bases, J lost 3 bases, and 2 bases stayed unmatched. Germline CDR1 reads LNHDA; CDR2 reads SQIVND (reference sequence). The CDR3 runs 13 residues. CDR3 region: CASRDRYYNEQFF. The DNA for the CDR3 is TGTGCCAGTAGGGACAGGTACTACAATGAGCAGTTCTTC.

A remark on this clone: Within the sample, other DNA sequences also encode this same CDR3. The rearrangement joins TRBV5-1 to TRBJ2-2; 11 bases match TRBD2. In germline, CDR1 is SGHRS, CDR2 YFSETQ. CDR3 size: 16 residues. V shed 3 bases and J 2 bases; nucleotides not matched to a gene: 3. The CDR3 sequence is CASSWGLADNTGELFF. For the CDR3, the DNA is TGCGCCAGCAGCTGGGGACTAGCGGACAACACCGGGGAGCTGTTTTTT.

The gene calls are TRBV5-4 and TRBJ1-3, with TRBD1 matching over 9 bases. The CDR3 loop spans 18 amino acids. Germline values: CDR1 SGHNT, CDR2 YYREEE (reference sequence). Trimming at V came to 4 bases and at J to 0 bases, leaving 11 bases not matched to a gene. The CDR3 here is CASSPDLPGQGSGNTIYF. In DNA, the CDR3 is TGTGCCAGCAGCCCAGACCTTCCGGGACAGGGCTCTGGAAACACCATATATTTT.

V usage is TRBV5-1 and J usage is TRBJ2-1; D may correspond to TRBD1 or TRBD2 (5 bases each). The CDR3 totals 17 residues. Germline values: CDR1 SGHRS, CDR2 YFSETQ. The ends were cut back, 0 bases at V and 9 bases at J, with 22 bases in the middle. CDR3: CASSLVFGKGIGGEQFF. CDR3 DNA: TGCGCCAGCAGCTTGGTTTTTGGGAAGGGGATTGGGGGTGAGCAGTTCTTC.

V usage is TRBV5-6 and J usage is TRBJ2-7, with D possibly called TRBD1 or TRBD2 (5 bases each). Germline loops: CDR1 SGHDT, CDR2 YYEEEE. V was shortened by 2 bases and J by 2 bases, with 11 bases between the two germline ends. This CDR3 region has 14 residues. The CDR3 region has the DNA TGTGCCAGCAGCTTCACCGGGACCCCCTACGAGCAGTACTTC. Encoded protein: CASSFTGTPYEQYF.

Turning to this clone: Other DNA sequences in the same sample also yield this CDR3. This chain joins TRBV5-1 and TRBJ2-5, with a tentative D call TRBD1 (6 bases). CDR1 and CDR2 (germline): SGHRS, YFSETQ. The germline V and J ends were trimmed by 0 bases and 5 bases, with 11 bases remaining between them. The CDR3 runs 14 residues. CDR3 loop: CASSLVAGEETQYF. For the CDR3, the DNA is TGCGCCAGCAGCTTGGTGGCAGGGGAGGAGACCCAGTACTTC.

On this clone: The sample contains more than one DNA sequence encoding this CDR3. The chain has TRBV9 and TRBJ2-1; 8 bases align to TRBD2. CDR1 and CDR2 (germline): SGDLS, YYNGEE. This CDR3 contains 14 residues. V lost 5 bases to trimming and J lost 1 base; unmatched junction nucleotides: 2. In DNA form, the CDR3 reads TGTGCCAGCAGTACTAGCGGTTCCTACAATGAGCAGTTCTTC. Residues: CASSTSGSYNEQFF.

V and J are TRBV27 and TRBJ2-1, with a possible D match to TRBD1 (6 bases). This CDR3 region has 18 residues. V was clipped by 5 bases and J by 0 bases, with 20 bases between them. The germline V gene has CDR1 MNHEY and CDR2 SMNVEV (reference sequence). The CDR3 DNA sequence: TGTGCCAGCAGTCAACCAAGTGGGACACGGAGCTCCTACAATGAGCAGTTCTTC. Translating gives CASSQPSGTRSSYNEQFF.